Listed below are T cell receptor beta chains from one sample, sequenced in a study of OX40 agonist ivuxolimab in advanced cancers. Profiled with immunoSEQ multiplex PCR; TCRdb holds only in-frame clones, not every one. The sample gives about 96,000 clones, approximately 80% of which show up once; under 6.5% is in the top ten. The sequenced sample was CD4+ or CD8+ T cells sorted from blood, obtained in a trial of the OX40 agonist ivuxolimab. Source of these receptors: an adult with an advanced solid tumor such as melanoma, head and neck, liver or kidney cancer. Both conserved end residues are part of each CDR3. A D gene is named only where the DNA matches it firmly. Part of the rows lack a size; the others show once, few, many or a class for expanded clones.

v_gene: TRBV7-2
d_gene: -
len: 16
j_gene: TRBJ1-1
abundance: few
CDR3aa: CASSRRGGAAGPEAFF
CDR3nt: TGTGCCAGCAGCCGACGAGGTGGGGCAGCAGGGCCTGAAGCTTTCTTT

v_gene: TRBV11-1
d_gene: TRBD1
len: 14
j_gene: TRBJ2-3
abundance: -
CDR3aa: CASSGTGLTDTQYF
CDR3nt: TGTGCCAGCAGCGGGACAGGCCTCACAGATACGCAGTATTTT

v_gene: TRBV4-1
d_gene: -
len: 16
j_gene: TRBJ1-5
abundance: -
CDR3aa: CASSQDRGRPGQPQHF
CDR3nt: TGCGCCAGCAGCCAAGATCGGGGACGCCCGGGTCAGCCCCAGCATTTT

v_gene: TRBV14
d_gene: TRBD1
len: 15
j_gene: TRBJ1-6
abundance: -
CDR3aa: CASSQEGTGYSPLHF
CDR3nt: TGTGCCAGCAGCCAAGAAGGGACAGGGTATTCACCCCTCCACTTT

v_gene: TRBV5-4
d_gene: -
len: 15
j_gene: TRBJ1-1
abundance: few
CDR3aa: CASTLGGPANTEAFF
CDR3nt: TGTGCCAGCACCTTGGGGGGGCCGGCGAACACTGAAGCTTTCTTT

v_gene: TRBV6-5
d_gene: -
len: 13
j_gene: TRBJ1-2
abundance: -
CDR3aa: CASSYSNIYGYTF
CDR3nt: TGTGCCAGCAGTTACTCGAACATCTATGGCTACACCTTC

v_gene: TRBV7-2
d_gene: TRBD2
len: 16
j_gene: TRBJ2-7
abundance: -
CDR3aa: CASSSRGLAGGGEQYF
CDR3nt: TGTGCCAGCAGCTCCCGCGGGCTAGCGGGAGGAGGTGAGCAGTACTTC

v_gene: TRBV6-4
d_gene: TRBD1
len: 14
j_gene: TRBJ2-7
abundance: -
CDR3aa: CASSVEQGAYEQYF
CDR3nt: TGTGCCAGCAGTGTCGAACAGGGGGCGTACGAGCAGTACTTC

v_gene: TRBV7-2
d_gene: -
len: 14
j_gene: TRBJ2-7
abundance: -
CDR3aa: CASSFVARAYEQYF
CDR3nt: TGTGCCAGCAGCTTTGTTGCGAGAGCCTACGAGCAGTACTTC

v_gene: TRBV27
d_gene: -
len: 15
j_gene: TRBJ2-1
abundance: -
CDR3aa: CASSLPGRDYNEQFF
CDR3nt: TGTGCCAGCAGTCTCCCGGGCAGGGACTACAATGAGCAGTTCTTC

v_gene: TRBV18
d_gene: -
len: 14
j_gene: TRBJ1-2
abundance: -
CDR3aa: CASSQGGGAYGYTF
CDR3nt: TGTGCCAGCTCACAAGGAGGGGGAGCCTATGGCTACACCTTC

v_gene: TRBV2
d_gene: -
len: 14
j_gene: TRBJ1-2
abundance: -
CDR3aa: CASSETEGIYGYTF
CDR3nt: TGTGCCAGCAGTGAAACGGAAGGGATCTATGGCTACACCTTC

v_gene: TRBV4-3
d_gene: -
len: 15
j_gene: TRBJ2-7
abundance: once
CDR3aa: CASSQYRDRSYEQYF
CDR3nt: TGCGCCAGCAGCCAGTACCGGGACCGATCCTACGAGCAGTACTTC

v_gene: TRBV10-3
d_gene: -
len: 12
j_gene: TRBJ2-7
abundance: -
CDR3aa: CAISPEQGEQYF
CDR3nt: TGTGCCATCAGCCCCGAACAGGGCGAGCAGTACTTC

v_gene: TRBV18
d_gene: -
len: 13
j_gene: TRBJ2-7
abundance: -
CDR3aa: CASSPGQSFEQYF
CDR3nt: TGTGCCAGCTCACCGGGACAATCGTTCGAGCAGTACTTC

v_gene: TRBV6-5
d_gene: -
len: 15
j_gene: TRBJ1-5
abundance: -
CDR3aa: CASSYSRNSNQPQHF
CDR3nt: TGTGCCAGCAGTTACTCGCGGAATAGCAATCAGCCCCAGCATTTT

v_gene: TRBV9
d_gene: TRBD1
len: 14
j_gene: TRBJ2-7
abundance: -
CDR3aa: CASSVSGQAKKQYF
CDR3nt: TGTGCCAGCAGCGTTTCCGGACAGGCCAAGAAGCAGTACTTC

v_gene: TRBV5-8
d_gene: -
len: 15
j_gene: TRBJ1-4
abundance: -
CDR3aa: CASSISSTYNEKLFF
CDR3nt: TGTGCCAGCAGCATCTCGTCGACCTATAATGAAAAACTGTTTTTT

v_gene: TRBV18
d_gene: TRBD1
len: 12
j_gene: TRBJ1-2
abundance: -
CDR3aa: CASSPGQFSYTF
CDR3nt: TGTGCCAGCTCACCGGGACAGTTTAGCTACACCTTC

v_gene: TRBV6-6
d_gene: TRBD1
len: 16
j_gene: TRBJ1-1
abundance: -
CDR3aa: CASSYSRDRGDTEAFF
CDR3nt: TGTGCCAGCAGTTACTCCCGGGACAGGGGCGACACTGAAGCTTTCTTT

v_gene: TRBV19
d_gene: -
len: 17
j_gene: TRBJ2-6
abundance: once
CDR3aa: CASSVRDGNPGANVLTF
CDR3nt: TGTGCCAGTAGTGTCCGGGACGGCAACCCTGGGGCCAACGTCCTGACTTTC

v_gene: TRBV27
d_gene: -
len: 15
j_gene: TRBJ2-1
abundance: once
CDR3aa: CASRVPGESVNEQFF
CDR3nt: TGTGCCAGCAGGGTGCCCGGAGAATCGGTCAATGAGCAGTTCTTC

v_gene: TRBV6-1
d_gene: -
len: 13
j_gene: TRBJ1-4
abundance: -
CDR3aa: CASSPLRGEKLFF
CDR3nt: TGTGCCAGCAGTCCCCTCCGCGGGGAAAAACTGTTTTTT

v_gene: TRBV29-1
d_gene: TRBD1
len: 12
j_gene: TRBJ2-7
abundance: -
CDR3aa: CSVTGDSYEQYF
CDR3nt: TGCAGCGTTACAGGGGACTCCTACGAGCAGTACTTC

v_gene: TRBV30
d_gene: -
len: 16
j_gene: TRBJ1-6
abundance: -
CDR3aa: CAWRGTILSYNSPLHF
CDR3nt: TGTGCCTGGAGGGGGACAATCCTATCCTATAATTCACCCCTCCACTTT

v_gene: TRBV7-3
d_gene: -
len: 13
j_gene: TRBJ2-1
abundance: few
CDR3aa: CASSGGPYNEQFF
CDR3nt: TGTGCCAGCAGCGGGGGGCCCTACAATGAGCAGTTCTTC

v_gene: TRBV4-2
d_gene: -
len: 15
j_gene: TRBJ2-1
abundance: once
CDR3aa: CASSQGGPGYNEQFF
CDR3nt: TGTGCCAGCAGCCAAGGAGGGCCAGGCTACAATGAGCAGTTCTTC

v_gene: TRBV21-1
d_gene: -
len: 17
j_gene: TRBJ1-5
abundance: -
CDR3aa: CASSKEATGTHRQPQHF
CDR3nt: TGTGCCAGCAGCAAAGAGGCGACCGGGACGCACAGACAGCCCCAGCATTTT

v_gene: TRBV2
d_gene: TRBD2
len: 12
j_gene: TRBJ2-5
abundance: -
CDR3aa: CASQRGQETQYF
CDR3nt: TGTGCCTCCCAGCGGGGCCAAGAGACCCAGTACTTC

v_gene: TRBV7-9
d_gene: TRBD2
len: 17
j_gene: TRBJ2-7
abundance: -
CDR3aa: CASSSALAGGPDYEQYF
CDR3nt: TGTGCCAGCAGCTCCGCCCTAGCGGGAGGACCGGACTACGAGCAGTACTTC

v_gene: TRBV11-2
d_gene: TRBD2
len: 16
j_gene: TRBJ2-3
abundance: -
CDR3aa: CASSRSGTSGTDTQYF
CDR3nt: TGTGCCAGCTCTAGATCCGGGACTAGCGGCACAGATACGCAGTATTTT

v_gene: TRBV29-1
d_gene: -
len: 13
j_gene: TRBJ1-2
abundance: -
CDR3aa: CSVEDGRNYGYTF
CDR3nt: TGCAGCGTTGAAGATGGGCGGAACTATGGCTACACCTTC

v_gene: TRBV7-2
d_gene: TRBD2
len: 14
j_gene: TRBJ2-7
abundance: few
CDR3aa: CASSSGTSGYEQYF
CDR3nt: TGTGCCAGCAGCTCCGGGACTAGCGGCTACGAGCAGTACTTC

v_gene: TRBV19
d_gene: -
len: 14
j_gene: TRBJ1-2
abundance: -
CDR3aa: CATSPGSSNYGYTF
CDR3nt: TGTGCCACCTCACCCGGGTCCTCTAACTATGGCTACACCTTC

v_gene: TRBV18
d_gene: -
len: 11
j_gene: TRBJ2-7
abundance: -
CDR3aa: CASSPQDEQYF
CDR3nt: TGTGCCAGCTCACCACAGGACGAGCAGTACTTC

v_gene: TRBV4-2
d_gene: TRBD2
len: 16
j_gene: TRBJ2-2
abundance: -
CDR3aa: CASSHSLAGNTGELFF
CDR3nt: TGTGCCAGCAGCCACTCACTAGCGGGGAACACCGGGGAGCTGTTTTTT

v_gene: TRBV10-3
d_gene: -
len: 12
j_gene: TRBJ2-7
abundance: -
CDR3aa: CASRDQTYEQYF
CDR3nt: TGTGCCTCAAGGGACCAAACCTACGAGCAGTACTTC

v_gene: TRBV7-9
d_gene: -
len: 14
j_gene: TRBJ1-2
abundance: -
CDR3aa: CASSLGGYRYGYTF
CDR3nt: TGTGCCAGCAGCTTAGGCGGATACAGGTATGGCTACACCTTC

v_gene: TRBV7-8
d_gene: TRBD1
len: 16
j_gene: TRBJ1-5
abundance: -
CDR3aa: CASSFGQGDSNQPQHF
CDR3nt: TGTGCCAGCAGCTTTGGACAGGGCGATAGCAATCAGCCCCAGCATTTT

v_gene: TRBV5-1
d_gene: TRBD2
len: 16
j_gene: TRBJ2-5
abundance: -
CDR3aa: CASSLGLAGGGETQYF
CDR3nt: TGCGCCAGCAGCCTCGGACTAGCGGGAGGAGGTGAGACCCAGTACTTC

v_gene: TRBV4-2
d_gene: -
len: 17
j_gene: TRBJ1-3
abundance: -
CDR3aa: CASSQDGADRRGNTIYF
CDR3nt: TGTGCCAGCAGCCAAGATGGGGCCGACAGGCGTGGAAACACCATATATTTT

v_gene: TRBV6-4
d_gene: -
len: 13
j_gene: TRBJ1-1
abundance: -
CDR3aa: CASSAGQATEAFF
CDR3nt: TGTGCCAGCAGTGCTGGACAAGCCACTGAAGCTTTCTTT

v_gene: TRBV5-4
d_gene: TRBD1
len: 15
j_gene: TRBJ2-2
abundance: few
CDR3aa: CASSSGQGHTGELFF
CDR3nt: TGTGCCAGCAGCTCGGGACAGGGTCACACCGGGGAGCTGTTTTTT

v_gene: TRBV7-2
d_gene: TRBD1
len: 15
j_gene: TRBJ2-4
abundance: -
CDR3aa: CASSLEDRPRNIQYF
CDR3nt: TGTGCCAGCAGCTTAGAGGACAGGCCAAGAAACATTCAGTACTTC

v_gene: TRBV6-4
d_gene: TRBD2
len: 16
j_gene: TRBJ2-1
abundance: -
CDR3aa: CASSDSPSGSYNEQFF
CDR3nt: TGTGCCAGCAGTGACTCACCTAGCGGGAGCTACAATGAGCAGTTCTTC

v_gene: TRBV7-2
d_gene: -
len: 11
j_gene: TRBJ1-6
abundance: few
CDR3aa: CASSFDSPLHF
CDR3nt: TGTGCCAGCAGCTTTGATTCACCCCTCCACTTT

v_gene: TRBV10-3
d_gene: TRBD1
len: 17
j_gene: TRBJ1-5
abundance: once
CDR3aa: CAISESGTGVSNQPQHF
CDR3nt: TGTGCCATCAGTGAGTCGGGAACAGGGGTTAGCAATCAGCCCCAGCATTTT

v_gene: TRBV7-2
d_gene: -
len: 14
j_gene: TRBJ1-1
abundance: -
CDR3aa: CASSLGTVNTEAFF
CDR3nt: TGTGCCAGCAGCCTGGGGACGGTGAACACTGAAGCTTTCTTT

v_gene: TRBV5-6
d_gene: -
len: 14
j_gene: TRBJ1-4
abundance: -
CDR3aa: CASSRTFQDEKLFF
CDR3nt: TGTGCCAGCAGCCGGACCTTTCAGGATGAAAAACTGTTTTTT

v_gene: TRBV5-1
d_gene: -
len: 16
j_gene: TRBJ1-1
abundance: -
CDR3aa: CASSLWGDGLDTEAFF
CDR3nt: TGCGCCAGCAGCTTGTGGGGGGATGGCTTGGACACTGAAGCTTTCTTT

v_gene: TRBV29-1
d_gene: -
len: 12
j_gene: TRBJ2-7
abundance: -
CDR3aa: CSVERGPYEQYF
CDR3nt: TGCAGCGTTGAGAGAGGACCATACGAGCAGTACTTC

v_gene: TRBV19
d_gene: -
len: 16
j_gene: TRBJ1-4
abundance: -
CDR3aa: CASSIFGERSDEKLFF
CDR3nt: TGTGCCAGTAGTATCTTCGGGGAGAGGTCTGATGAAAAACTGTTTTTT

v_gene: TRBV6-6
d_gene: TRBD1
len: 15
j_gene: TRBJ1-2
abundance: -
CDR3aa: CASSDPGTGNYGYTF
CDR3nt: TGTGCCAGCAGTGACCCCGGGACAGGGAACTATGGCTACACCTTC

v_gene: TRBV5-8
d_gene: TRBD1
len: 16
j_gene: TRBJ2-7
abundance: -
CDR3aa: CASSNPGQGPTYEQYF
CDR3nt: TGTGCCAGCAGCAATCCGGGACAGGGACCTACCTACGAGCAGTACTTC

v_gene: TRBV10-3
d_gene: TRBD1
len: 12
j_gene: TRBJ1-2
abundance: -
CDR3aa: CAISQGAHGYTF
CDR3nt: TGTGCCATCAGTCAGGGGGCACATGGCTACACCTTC

v_gene: TRBV10-2
d_gene: -
len: 12
j_gene: TRBJ2-5
abundance: -
CDR3aa: CASSEDRRTQYF
CDR3nt: TGCGCCAGCAGTGAGGACAGACGGACCCAGTACTTC

v_gene: TRBV10-3
d_gene: TRBD2
len: 13
j_gene: TRBJ2-7
abundance: -
CDR3aa: CASRAGDRYEQYF
CDR3nt: TGTGCCTCTAGAGCGGGAGACCGCTACGAGCAGTACTTC

v_gene: TRBV10-2
d_gene: TRBD2
len: 14
j_gene: TRBJ2-1
abundance: -
CDR3aa: CASSGLAGINEQFF
CDR3nt: TGCGCCAGCAGTGGACTAGCGGGTATCAATGAGCAGTTCTTC